The 7 T cell receptor beta chains listed next were all sequenced from one sample in a study of T cell repertoires in cytomegalovirus infection. Their target antigens are unknown. One entry per CDR3 protein results from TCRdb running MiXCR on the reads. The sample carries about 68,000 distinct CDR3 sequences, 20% to 25% recorded once. The sample was PBMCs, sequenced either directly or after in vitro stimulation (not recorded which). The receptor source for this set is a human donor in good health (CMV status not recorded). Some clones in this sample may be carry-over from other donors' samples.

The chain joins TRBV12-3 or TRBV12-4 to TRBJ2-3, with D possibly matching TRBD2 (6 bases). Trimming took off 8 bases at V and 1 base at J, with 13 bases between the two ends. CDR3 length: 14 amino acids. CDR3 nucleotide sequence: TGTGCCAGCGGCCGGGACTCCCGCACAGATACGCAGTATTTT. It encodes CASGRDSRTDTQYF.

The J gene is TRBJ2-3, the V gene TRBV6-5, with D perhaps TRBD2 (6 bases). The CDR3 contains 15 residues. Trimming took 5 bases from V and 7 from J, leaving 19 bases between them. The V gene's germline CDR1 is MNHEY and CDR2 SVGAGI. CDR3 amino acids: CASSVSGLVGYTQYF. The CDR3 nucleotides are TGTGCCAGCAGTGTTTCGGGACTGGTTGGTTATACGCAGTATTTT.

The V and J genes are TRBV12-3 or TRBV12-4 and TRBJ2-2; D unclear. This CDR3 contains 15 residues. V was shortened by 10 bases and J by 0 bases, with 15 bases between the two germline ends. DNA of the CDR3: TGTGCCATAGAAACGACGGTCGCGAACACCGGGGAGCTGTTTTTT. Amino acid sequence: CAIETTVANTGELFF.

This chain links TRBV7-2 with TRBJ1-5; 8 bases fit TRBD1. CDR3 length equals 14 residues. CDR1 SGHTA and CDR2 FQGNSA come from the germline V gene. Trimming took 1 base from V and 10 from J; bases not matched to a gene: 6. The CDR3 region is CASSLGQGALPQHF. The DNA for the CDR3 is TGTGCCAGCAGCTTAGGCCAGGGGGCGCTTCCCCAGCATTTT.

This clonotype was counted only a few times. The J gene is TRBJ1-1, the V gene TRBV7-9; 8 nucleotides line up with TRBD1. Trimming removed 3 bases from V and 5 bases from J; junction bases left unmatched: 11. Per germline, CDR1 SEHNR and CDR2 FQNEAQ (reference sequence). The CDR3 has 16 amino acids. As DNA, the CDR3 is TGTGCCAGCAGCTTGATCAGTGACAGGGGCCGGACTGAAGCTTTCTTT. Translated: CASSLISDRGRTEAFF.

This clonotype showed up many times. The CDR3 is CASSLGTFETQYF. The CDR3 DNA is TGTGCCAGCAGCTTAGGGACCTTTGAGACCCAGTACTTC. The chain joins TRBV7-8 to TRBJ2-5; D uncertain. Trimming cost V 1 base and J 5 bases, with 8 bases left between them. There are 13 residues in the CDR3. Germline CDR1 and CDR2: SGHVS and FQNEAQ.

This clonotype appeared a few times. V and J are TRBV9 and TRBJ2-2; TRBD2 matches at 13 bases. Trimming took 3 bases from V and 6 from J; bases not matched to a gene: 2. Germline loops: CDR1 SGDLS, CDR2 YYNGEE. CDR3 length equals 15 residues. Here the CDR3 DNA reads TGTGCCAGCAGCGCGGGACTAGCGGGATCCGGGGAGCTGTTTTTT. Translation gives CASSAGLAGSGELFF. Combining the CDR3 with reference TRBV9 and TRBJ2-2 gives the whole variable domain DSGVTQTPKHLITATGQRVTLRCSPRSGDLSVYWYQQSLDQGLQFLIQYYNGEERAKGNILERFSAQQFPDLHSELNLSSLELGDSALYFCASSAGLAGSGELFFGEGSRLTVL.